The rows below give T cell receptor beta chains drawn from one sample of a study of cytomegalovirus exposure and HLA in healthy donors. Clones were read by immunoSEQ multiplex PCR, and TCRdb kept only the in-frame ones, dropping some. The data hold 180,000 or so clones, with roughly nine tenths observed a single time. The sequencing input was PBMCs. These receptors came from a man aged 30-40 years in good health and CMV-seropositive. The CDR3 runs from the conserved cysteine through the conserved F or W. A D gene is named only where the DNA matches it firmly. Only some rows state a clone size, as once, few, many or a class for expanded clones.

CDR3 DNA	CDR3 protein	V gene	clone size	J gene	D gene
TGTGCCAGCAGCTTAGAAGGGCCGGCGGCTTATGGCTACACCTTC	CASSLEGPAAYGYTF	TRBV11-3	-	TRBJ1-2	-
TGTGCCAGCACTGGAATGGGACAGGGCTACAATGAGCAGTTCTTC	CASTGMGQGYNEQFF	TRBV6-1	-	TRBJ2-1	TRBD1
TGTGCCAGCAGTTTATCTGGGGGGTACGAGCAGTACTTC	CASSLSGGYEQYF	TRBV28	few	TRBJ2-7	-
TGTGCCAGCAGCACAGGGGGGGGCTACACCTTC	CASSTGGGYTF	TRBV21-1	once	TRBJ1-2	-
TGTGCCAGCAGCTTAGGAGACACCACAGATACGCAGTATTTT	CASSLGDTTDTQYF	TRBV7-7	-	TRBJ2-3	-
TGTGCCAGCAGTTATTCGGGACAGGGTCAGCCCCAGCATTTT	CASSYSGQGQPQHF	TRBV6-5	-	TRBJ1-5	TRBD1
TGTGCCTGGAGTGGCTCGGGAAGAGTGGACAATCAGCCCCAGCATTTT	CAWSGSGRVDNQPQHF	TRBV30	-	TRBJ1-5	-
TGTGCCAGCAGTGTCGCCCGGGGGGCAGGGGGCTACACCTTC	CASSVARGAGGYTF	TRBV27	-	TRBJ1-2	-
TGCGCCAGCAGCTTGGCCAGTGACCACTACAATGAGCAGTTCTTC	CASSLASDHYNEQFF	TRBV5-1	-	TRBJ2-1	-
TGTGCCAGCAGCCCCCGCGCGGGGGACTCCTACGAGCAGTACTTC	CASSPRAGDSYEQYF	TRBV6-5	-	TRBJ2-7	TRBD2